These 14 T cell receptor beta chains share one sample of origin, sequenced in a study of blood T cells in healthy people across ages. Through a sample-barcoded 5' primer and a J-beta primer mix, a second PCR was run for roughly 7 to 11 cycles. MiXCR, run by TCRdb on the 5' RACE reads, gives a single entry per CDR3 protein. Of 870,000 or so distinct CDR3 sequences detected, 25% to 35% appear once; the ten largest clones hold 17%. The material sequenced was blood. These receptors were collected from a woman of 80 years or more in good health.

The chain joins TRBV5-6 to TRBJ1-1; a weak D match, TRBD1 (6 bases). Between the trimmed V and J ends, which lost 4 bases and 0 bases, there was a span of 16 bases. Per germline, CDR1 SGHDT and CDR2 YYEEEE. The CDR3 runs 16 residues. CDR3 in amino acids: CASSALGTPLNTEAFF. The CDR3 DNA follows: TGTGCCAGCAGCGCGCTCGGGACACCTTTGAACACTGAAGCTTTCTTT.

This clonotype was counted a single time. The chain joins TRBV12-3 or TRBV12-4 to TRBJ2-3; possible D gene TRBD1, 5 bases. The CDR3 extends over 15 amino acids. Trimming pared 3 bases from V and 15 bases from J, leaving 25 bases between. CDR3 in amino acids: CASSLGQGGADVQYF. The CDR3 DNA reads TGTGCCAGCAGTTTGGGGCAGGGCGGAGCAGATGTGCAATATTTT.

With respect to this clonotype: This may stem from a read error, because a much larger clone lies one nucleotide away. The rearrangement joins TRBV9 to TRBJ2-1; the D call may be TRBD1 or TRBD2 (5 bases each). V gave up 0 bases and J gave up 6 bases, with 16 bases separating them. CDR1 SGDLS and CDR2 YYNGEE come from the germline V gene. CDR3 length: 16 amino acids. The CDR3: CASSVGGAGRSNEQFF. The CDR3 DNA follows: TGTGCCAGCAGCGTAGGAGGGGCAGGGAGAAGCAATGAGCAGTTCTTC.

The chain uses TRBV6-1 and TRBJ2-4; D gene uncertain. The J call is in doubt because the DNA end fits TRBJ2-7 better. This CDR3 has 14 residues. Germline V gene data show CDR1 as MNHNS and CDR2 as SASEGT. CDR3 DNA sequence: TGTGCCAGCAGTGAAGCCGCGGACGGTTACGAGCAGTACTTC. It codes for CASSEAADGYEQYF.

This clonotype was seen many times. The V and J genes are TRBV6-6 and TRBJ2-5; either TRBD1 or TRBD2 may supply D (6 bases each). CDR3 length: 13 amino acids. CDR1 and CDR2 from the germline V gene are MNHNY and SVGAGI (reference sequence). Trimming pared 7 bases from V and 4 bases from J, leaving 13 bases between. This CDR3 is CASTQGGRETQYF. In nucleotides, the CDR3 is TGTGCCAGCACCCAAGGGGGGCGAGAGACCCAGTACTTC.

This clonotype was seen repeatedly, ten times or more. J is TRBJ1-6 and V is TRBV6-1; D gene uncertain. Germline CDR1 is MNHNS and CDR2 is SASEGT. The ends were cut back, 3 bases at V and 10 bases at J, with 13 bases in the middle. CDR3 length equals 14 residues. The CDR3 here is CASSEERRRSPLHF. The CDR3 nucleotides read TGTGCCAGCAGTGAGGAACGGCGACGATCACCCCTCCACTTT.

There are many counts of this clonotype. This sequence joins TRBV20-1 and TRBJ2-5; D is unclear. The CDR3 has 14 residues. Trimming cost V 1 base and J 1 base, with 10 bases left between them. CDR1 and CDR2 from the germline V gene are DFQATT and SNEGSKA (reference sequence). The CDR3 loop is CSARGAPTQETQYF. The CDR3 DNA is TGCAGTGCTAGAGGGGCTCCTACCCAAGAGACCCAGTACTTC.

This clonotype was recorded many times. The chain recombines TRBV27 with TRBJ2-5, with D perhaps given as TRBD1 or TRBD2 (6 bases each). The CDR3 is made up of 16 amino acids. V was trimmed by 3 bases and J by 5 bases, leaving 19 bases between them. The V gene's germline CDR1 is MNHEY and CDR2 SMNVEV (reference sequence). CDR3 protein: CASSLGGYPGRETQYF. The CDR3 DNA sequence: TGTGCCAGCAGTTTGGGGGGCTACCCAGGTCGGGAGACCCAGTACTTC.

This clonotype was detected many times. V gene TRBV9 combines with J gene TRBJ2-6; D ambiguous. Per the germline V gene, CDR1 is SGDLS and CDR2 is YYNGEE. Trimming shortened V by 0 bases and J by 2 bases, and 9 bases separated the two germline ends. This CDR3 spans 16 amino acids. This chain's CDR3 is CASSVDGSPGANVLTF. Written as DNA, the CDR3 is TGTGCCAGCAGCGTAGACGGCTCGCCTGGGGCCAACGTCCTGACTTTC.

As for this clonotype: A much larger clone differs by one base, so this may be a read error. The CDR3 here is CASSMGTAQETQYF. The CDR3 region has the DNA TGTGCCAGCAGCATGGGGACGGCCCAAGAGACCCAGTACTTC. This chain connects TRBV7-2 to TRBJ2-5; D may be TRBD1 or TRBD2 (5 bases each). The germline gives CDR1 SGHTA, CDR2 FQGNSA. The CDR3 spans 14 residues. V gave up 5 bases and J gave up 1 base, with 11 bases separating them.

The rearrangement joins TRBV21-1 to TRBJ2-7; the D call of TRBD1 is as the table states it, not checked on the DNA. TRBV21-1 is assigned pseudogene status. The CDR3 totals 19 residues. CDR3 sequence reads: CASSKGLEPGPGDTNEQYF. The CDR3 DNA sequence: TGTGCCAGCAGCAAGGGGTTGGAGCCGGGACCTGGGGATACGAATGAGCAGTACTTC.

This clonotype has ten or more counts. The V gene is TRBV7-2, the J gene TRBJ1-2; D remains unclear. CDR1 and CDR2 from the germline V gene are SGHTA and FQGNSA. V lost 2 bases and J 6 bases, leaving 7 bases between the germline ends. This CDR3 comprises 12 residues. The CDR3 sequence is CASSLREDGYTF. For the CDR3, the DNA is TGTGCCAGCAGCTTACGGGAGGATGGCTACACCTTC. The complete variable domain, with remaining parts taken from reference TRBV7-2 and TRBJ1-2, reads GAGVSQSPSNKVTEKGKDVELRCDPISGHTALYWYRQSLGQGLEFLIYFQGNSAPDKSGLPSDRFSAERTGGSVSTLTIQRTQQEDSAVYLCASSLREDGYTFGSGTRLTVV.

The rearrangement uses TRBV7-2 and TRBJ2-1; possible D gene TRBD2, 5 bases. The CDR3 covers 15 residues. V was cut by 0 bases and J by 13 bases, with 19 bases left in between. CDR1 SGHTA and CDR2 FQGNSA come from the germline V gene. The CDR3 DNA follows: TGTGCCAGCAGCTTAGCCCGGCGGGCCGGGGAGACCCAGTTCTTC. Translation gives CASSLARRAGETQFF.

The rearrangement joins TRBV7-2 to TRBJ2-6; 8 bases fit TRBD1. The V segment lost 5 bases and the J segment 0 bases; nucleotides outside the gene matches: 3. Germline CDR1 is SGHTA and CDR2 is FQGNSA. CDR3 size: 16 residues. The CDR3 region has the DNA TGTGCCAGCAGCGGACAGGGTCTCTCTGGGGCCAACGTCCTGACTTTC. It encodes CASSGQGLSGANVLTF.